Listed below are T cell receptor beta chains from one sample, sequenced in a study of type 1 regulatory T cells. TCRdb reprocessed the reads via MiXCR and lists one record per CDR3 protein. The table includes 14,000 to 15,000 distinct CDR3 sequences, 12% to 15% detected once. Antigens of these TCRs are unknown. Sample: cultured T cells, either the whole culture or a sorted T cell fraction (not recorded which). The receptors were sampled from a human donor in good health. The CDR3 runs from the conserved cysteine through the conserved F or W. Fields, in order: J gene, D gene, clone size, V gene, CDR3 DNA, CDR3 protein. The D gene is left open where the match is weak. Clone size is shown for a subset of rows, as once, few, many or a class of expanded clone.

TRBJ2-7 TRBD2 many TRBV18 TGTGCCAGCTCACTCGGGAGGAGCTCCTACGAGCAGTACTTC CASSLGRSSYEQYF
TRBJ2-2 . many TRBV7-2 TGTGCCAGCAGCTCCGACTTTAACACCGGGGAGCTGTTTTTT CASSSDFNTGELFF
TRBJ2-2 . . TRBV3-1 TGTGCCAGCCGGCGGGTTGGGATCACCGGGGAGCTGTTTTTT CASRRVGITGELFF
TRBJ1-1 . many TRBV7-2 TGTGCCAGCAGCTTAGTTGGGTCTGGTGAAGCTTTCTTT CASSLVGSGEAFF
TRBJ2-1 TRBD1 many TRBV5-1 TGCGCCAGCAGCTCGACAGGGACCACCTACAATGAGCAGTTCTTC CASSSTGTTYNEQFF
TRBJ1-2 . many TRBV4-1 TGCGCCAGCAGCCACCCAACTGGGGCTTATGGCTACACCTTC CASSHPTGAYGYTF
TRBJ2-1 . . TRBV3-1 TGTGCCAGCAGCCAAGATGCAGGGGAGCAGTTCTTC CASSQDAGEQFF
TRBJ2-7 . many TRBV28 TGTGCCAGCATGAATCCTACCTCCTACGAGCAGTACTTC CASMNPTSYEQYF
TRBJ1-1 . many TRBV3-1 TGTGCCAGCAGCCAAGTGGTTCAGGTGGACACTGAAGCTTTCTTT CASSQVVQVDTEAFF
TRBJ1-2 . . TRBV20-1 TGCAGTGCTAGAGTCTACTATGGCTACACCTTC CSARVYYGYTF
TRBJ1-5 . many TRBV6-1 TGTGCCAGCAGTGGGCCTAACTCGGGGTGGGATCAGCCCCAGCATTTT CASSGPNSGWDQPQHF
TRBJ2-7 . many TRBV5-1 TGCGCCAGCAGCTTCATTACAGGGCGGGTAAACGAGCAGTACTTC CASSFITGRVNEQYF
TRBJ2-7 TRBD1 medium-sized TRBV5-1 TGCGCCAGCAGCCCGATGACAGGGGCAACCTACGAGCAGTACTTC CASSPMTGATYEQYF
TRBJ1-5 TRBD1 many TRBV27 TGTGCCAGCAGCCGCGGGAGGACAGGGGGCGCGCCCCAGCATTTT CASSRGRTGGAPQHF
TRBJ2-3 TRBD2 many TRBV12-3/TRBV12-4 TGTGCCAGCAGCCACGGACTAGCGGGGAGAGGTGATACGCAGTATTTT CASSHGLAGRGDTQYF
TRBJ2-3 . . TRBV18 TGTGCCAGCTCACCACCGTCTACCGCAGATACGCAGTATTTT CASSPPSTADTQYF
TRBJ2-1 TRBD2 many TRBV20-1 TGCAGTGCCCCGGGGACTAACAATGAGCAGTTCTTC CSAPGTNNEQFF
TRBJ2-3 . many TRBV7-2 TGTGCCAGCAGTTCACGACCGACAGATACGCAGTATTTT CASSSRPTDTQYF
TRBJ2-7 TRBD1 medium-sized TRBV5-1 TGCGCCAGCAGCTTGGGGATCCGACAGGGTGGAGAGCAGTACTTC CASSLGIRQGGEQYF
TRBJ2-5 TRBD1 many TRBV28 TGTGCCAGCACATCATCAGGGGGAAGAGAGACCCAGTACTTC CASTSSGGRETQYF
TRBJ2-3 TRBD2 large TRBV4-2 TGTGCCAGCAGCCCCGGACTAGTGAATACGCAGTATTTT CASSPGLVNTQYF
TRBJ1-3 . many TRBV18 TGTGCCAGCTCACCCTACCCGCAGGGTGGAAACACCATATATTTT CASSPYPQGGNTIYF
TRBJ2-2 . . TRBV12-3/TRBV12-4 TGTGCCAGCAGTTTATTCGTTTCCGGGGAGCTGTTTTTT CASSLFVSGELFF
TRBJ2-7 TRBD1 many TRBV20-1 TGCAGTGCTAGCAAAGGGACAGGGGATGGCGAGCAGTACTTC CSASKGTGDGEQYF
TRBJ2-1 TRBD2 many TRBV18 TGTGCCAGCTCACCATCGGGGGGCAATGAGCAGTTCTTC CASSPSGGNEQFF
TRBJ2-5 . . TRBV7-7 TGTGCTGGCAGCTTAGCAGGAAAAGAGACCCAGTACTTC CAGSLAGKETQYF
TRBJ2-3 . medium-sized TRBV12-3/TRBV12-4 TGTGCCAGCAGCCCACGGGGTAGCGGCAGCACAGATACGCAGTATTTT CASSPRGSGSTDTQYF
TRBJ2-1 TRBD2 many TRBV5-1 TGCGCCAGCAGCCCTGCCCTAGCGGGGGGTGGCAATGAGCAGTTCTTC CASSPALAGGGNEQFF
TRBJ2-6 . many TRBV18 TGTGCCAGCTCACCAGTTCGGGCCTCTGGGGCCAACGTCCTGACTTTC CASSPVRASGANVLTF
TRBJ1-2 . many TRBV29-1 TGCAGCGTTCCCGGAATCCGGGAGGGCTACACCTTC CSVPGIREGYTF
TRBJ2-4 . medium-sized TRBV30 TGTGCCTGGAGTGTGAACCTTGAGAGCATTCAGTACTTC CAWSVNLESIQYF